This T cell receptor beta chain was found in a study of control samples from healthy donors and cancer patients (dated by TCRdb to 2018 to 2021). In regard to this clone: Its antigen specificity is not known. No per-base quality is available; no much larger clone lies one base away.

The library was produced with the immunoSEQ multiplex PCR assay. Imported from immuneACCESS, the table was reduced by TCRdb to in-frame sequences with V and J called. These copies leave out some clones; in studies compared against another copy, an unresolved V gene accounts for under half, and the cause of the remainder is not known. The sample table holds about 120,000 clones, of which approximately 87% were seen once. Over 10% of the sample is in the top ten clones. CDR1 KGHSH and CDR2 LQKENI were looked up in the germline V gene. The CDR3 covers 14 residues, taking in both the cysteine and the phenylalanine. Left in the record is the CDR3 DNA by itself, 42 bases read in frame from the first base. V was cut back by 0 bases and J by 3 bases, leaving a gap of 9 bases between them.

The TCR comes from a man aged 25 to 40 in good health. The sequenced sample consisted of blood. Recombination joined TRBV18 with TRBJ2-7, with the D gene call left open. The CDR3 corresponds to CASSPPTGDYEQYF. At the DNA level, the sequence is TGTGCCAGCTCACCACCCACCGGAGACTACGAGCAGTACTTC.